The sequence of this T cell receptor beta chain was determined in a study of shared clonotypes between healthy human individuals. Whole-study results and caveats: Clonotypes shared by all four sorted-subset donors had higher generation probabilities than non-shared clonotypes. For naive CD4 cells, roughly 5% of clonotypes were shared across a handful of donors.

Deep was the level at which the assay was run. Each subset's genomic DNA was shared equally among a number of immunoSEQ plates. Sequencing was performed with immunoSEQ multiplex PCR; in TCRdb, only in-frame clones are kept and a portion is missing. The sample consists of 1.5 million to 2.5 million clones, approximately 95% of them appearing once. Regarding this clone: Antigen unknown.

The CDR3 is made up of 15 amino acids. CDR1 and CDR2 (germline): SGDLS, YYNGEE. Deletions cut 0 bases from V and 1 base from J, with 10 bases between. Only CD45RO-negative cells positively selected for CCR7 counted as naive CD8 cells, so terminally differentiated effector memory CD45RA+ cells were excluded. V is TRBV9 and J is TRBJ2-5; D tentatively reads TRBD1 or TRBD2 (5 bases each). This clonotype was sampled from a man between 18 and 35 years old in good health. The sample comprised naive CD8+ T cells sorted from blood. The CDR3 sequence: CASSVGGERQETQYF. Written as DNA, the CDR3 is TGTGCCAGCAGCGTAGGAGGGGAACGCCAAGAGACCCAGTACTTC.